This is a list of T cell receptor beta chains from one sample in a study of blood T cell repertoires in COVID-19. The table came from immunoSEQ multiplex PCR; TCRdb's copy has only in-frame clones and leaves some out. The repertoire consists of approximately 220,000 clones, with roughly four fifths occurring once and the leading ten covering approximately 4.8%. The sequenced sample consisted of peripheral blood. The source is a woman in her 70s with acute or convalescent COVID-19. CDR3s include the opening cysteine and the closing phenylalanine or tryptophan. D genes are given only for firm matches. Not all rows give a size; the values are once, few, many and, for expanded clones, a class.

d_call clone_size j_call v_call cdr3_aa cdr3_nt
TRBD1 few TRBJ2-6 TRBV7-2 CASSLVRGQGRANVLTF TGTGCCAGCAGCTTAGTCCGGGGACAGGGTAGGGCCAACGTCCTGACTTTC
- - TRBJ2-1 TRBV20-1 CSASRGAQRDNEQFF TGCAGTGCTAGTCGGGGGGCACAAAGGGACAATGAGCAGTTCTTC
- - TRBJ2-2 TRBV18 CASSPPYRGATGELFF TGTGCCAGCTCACCACCTTACCGGGGTGCGACCGGGGAGCTGTTTTTT
- - TRBJ1-5 TRBV2 CASSGFQASNQPQHF TGTGCCAGCAGTGGGTTCCAGGCCAGCAATCAGCCCCAGCATTTT
TRBD1 - TRBJ1-2 TRBV20-1 CSASVPNAGTGYGYTF TGCAGTGCTAGTGTTCCAAATGCCGGGACAGGGTATGGCTACACCTTC
- - TRBJ1-2 TRBV28 CASSRDSERPYTF TGTGCCAGCAGCAGGGACTCGGAAAGACCGTACACCTTC
- - TRBJ1-2 TRBV5-4 CASSLVSAEGYTF TGTGCCAGCAGCTTGGTATCCGCCGAGGGCTACACCTTC
- - TRBJ2-3 TRBV7-9 CASSADAGTDTQYF TGTGCCAGCAGCGCGGACGCGGGAACAGATACGCAGTATTTT
- - TRBJ2-3 TRBV6-2/TRBV6-3 CASSYPAGRTDTQYF TGTGCCAGCAGTTACCCTGCGGGCCGCACAGATACGCAGTATTTT
- - TRBJ1-6 TRBV5-1 CASSLAGIYNSPLHF TGCGCCAGCAGCTTGGCGGGGATCTATAATTCACCCCTCCACTTT
TRBD1 - TRBJ2-5 TRBV29-1 CSGRQGAETQYF TGCAGCGGAAGACAGGGGGCAGAGACCCAGTACTTC
TRBD1 - TRBJ1-2 TRBV27 CASSLEGTGGYTF TGTGCCAGCAGTTTAGAGGGGACAGGTGGCTACACCTTC
TRBD1 - TRBJ1-2 TRBV6-5 CASRGTGYYGYTF TGTGCCAGCAGAGGGACAGGGTACTATGGCTACACCTTC
TRBD1 few TRBJ1-1 TRBV10-1 CASSGDTGTGNTEAFF TGCGCCAGCAGTGGCGATACTGGGACAGGGAACACTGAAGCTTTCTTT
- - TRBJ2-7 TRBV5-1 CASSLRTGTYEQYF TGCGCCAGCAGCTTGAGAACAGGCACCTACGAGCAGTACTTC
- - TRBJ1-2 TRBV6-5 CASRTQGGEGYTF TGTGCCAGCAGGACCCAGGGAGGAGAGGGCTACACCTTC
- - TRBJ1-4 TRBV3-1/TRBV3-2 CASKIRGEKLFF TGTGCCAGCAAAATCCGGGGTGAAAAACTGTTTTTT
- - TRBJ2-1 TRBV19 CASRDGSSYNEQFF TGTGCCAGTCGGGACGGGAGCTCCTACAATGAGCAGTTCTTC
TRBD2 - TRBJ2-1 TRBV5-1 CASSLTSGGNEQFF TGCGCCAGCAGCTTGACTAGCGGGGGCAATGAGCAGTTCTTC
- - TRBJ1-5 TRBV6-2/TRBV6-3 CASSYQGPQHF TGTGCCAGCAGTTACCAGGGCCCCCAGCATTTT
TRBD1 - TRBJ2-3 TRBV18 CASSPETGWTDTQYF TGTGCCAGCTCACCCGAGACAGGGTGGACAGATACGCAGTATTTT
TRBD1 - TRBJ2-1 TRBV7-2 CASSAQGQAIRQFF TGTGCCAGCAGCGCGCAAGGACAGGCGATACGCCAGTTCTTC
- once TRBJ2-5 TRBV7-6 CASSSHRAQETQYF TGTGCCAGCAGCTCCCACAGGGCCCAAGAGACCCAGTACTTC
- - TRBJ1-2 TRBV2 CARSRTTNYGYTF TGTGCCAGAAGCAGGACTACTAACTATGGCTACACCTTC
TRBD2 - TRBJ2-2 TRBV3-1/TRBV3-2 CASSRTSGAGELFF TGTGCCAGCAGTCGGACTAGCGGGGCCGGGGAGCTGTTTTTT
TRBD1 - TRBJ2-5 TRBV19 CASSIGRGTGRQETQYF TGTGCCAGTAGTATAGGTCGGGGGACAGGGAGACAAGAGACCCAGTACTTC
- few TRBJ1-1 TRBV19 CASSILSSYRSRVGRTEAFF TGTGCCAGTAGTATTTTGTCTTCGTATAGGTCACGGGTCGGGAGGACTGAAGCTTTCTTT
- - TRBJ1-1 TRBV4-1 CASSQAISGTEAFF TGCGCCAGCAGCCAAGCAATTTCCGGGACTGAAGCTTTCTTT
TRBD1 - TRBJ2-2 TRBV9 CASSLQGAIGELFF TGTGCCAGCAGCTTACAGGGGGCCATCGGGGAGCTGTTTTTT
- once TRBJ1-4 TRBV18 CASSPTWAEKLFF TGTGCCAGCTCACCTACCTGGGCGGAAAAACTGTTTTTT
- - TRBJ2-2 TRBV3-1/TRBV3-2 CASSPHGAGELFF TGTGCCAGCAGCCCCCACGGGGCCGGGGAGCTGTTTTTT
TRBD1 - TRBJ2-7 TRBV19 CASSISNPGQGVEQYF TGTGCCAGTAGTATATCCAACCCGGGACAGGGAGTCGAGCAGTACTTC
TRBD1 - TRBJ1-3 TRBV7-2 CASSLGTGGFSGNTIYF TGTGCCAGCAGCTTGGGGACAGGGGGATTCTCTGGAAACACCATATATTTT
- once TRBJ1-1 TRBV5-6 CASSLATTANTEAFF TGTGCCAGCAGCTTGGCCACCACAGCGAACACTGAAGCTTTCTTT
TRBD1 - TRBJ1-2 TRBV6-4 CASSATGGYGYTF TGTGCCAGCAGTGCCACAGGGGGGTATGGCTACACCTTC
- - TRBJ2-7 TRBV7-2 CASSLVSIASYEQYF TGTGCCAGCAGCTTAGTGTCGATAGCATCCTACGAGCAGTACTTC
- - TRBJ1-4 TRBV3-1/TRBV3-2 CASSKQDINEKLFF TGTGCCAGCAGCAAGCAGGACATTAATGAAAAACTGTTTTTT
TRBD2 - TRBJ2-5 TRBV15 CATSRGGTSGGQETQYF TGTGCCACCAGCAGAGGCGGGACTAGCGGGGGCCAAGAGACCCAGTACTTC
TRBD1 - TRBJ1-5 TRBV5-1 CASSLGTGINQPQHF TGCGCCAGCAGCTTGGGGACAGGCATCAATCAGCCCCAGCATTTT
TRBD1 - TRBJ2-1 TRBV5-1 CASSLDPGTGYNEQFF TGCGCCAGCAGCTTGGACCCCGGGACAGGGTACAATGAGCAGTTCTTC
- - TRBJ2-5 TRBV2 CASSEAQETQYF TGTGCCAGCAGTGAAGCTCAGGAGACCCAGTACTTC
- - TRBJ1-1 TRBV7-2 CASSLAQGLNTEAFF TGTGCCAGCAGCTTAGCGCAGGGATTGAACACTGAAGCTTTCTTT
TRBD1 - TRBJ1-2 TRBV5-1 CASSPQTGGFNYGYTF TGCGCCAGCAGCCCCCAGACAGGGGGCTTCAACTATGGCTACACCTTC
TRBD1 - TRBJ1-1 TRBV9 CASSGGQGYTEAFF TGTGCCAGCAGCGGGGGACAGGGGTACACTGAAGCTTTCTTT
TRBD2 - TRBJ2-3 TRBV3-1/TRBV3-2 CASSQEGLAYTDTQYF TGTGCCAGCAGCCAAGAAGGACTAGCGTACACAGATACGCAGTATTTT
- - TRBJ2-7 TRBV29-1 CSVKTVISYEQYF TGCAGCGTTAAAACAGTTATCTCCTACGAGCAGTACTTC
- - TRBJ2-5 TRBV4-1 CASSQDLWGDPRETQYF TGCGCCAGCAGCCAAGATCTCTGGGGGGACCCACGGGAGACCCAGTACTTC
- - TRBJ2-7 TRBV6-2/TRBV6-3 CASSYHQGIRYEQYF TGTGCCAGCAGTTACCATCAGGGGATAAGGTACGAGCAGTACTTC
- few TRBJ1-2 TRBV28 CASSSHHRAGYTF TGTGCCAGCAGTTCCCATCACAGGGCTGGCTACACCTTC
- - TRBJ2-3 TRBV30 CAWSRGGLTDTQYF TGTGCCTGGAGTCGTGGGGGACTCACAGATACGCAGTATTTT
- - TRBJ2-6 TRBV18 CASSEQDTYSGANVLTF TGTGCCAGCTCGGAACAGGACACTTACTCTGGGGCCAACGTCCTGACTTTC
TRBD1 - TRBJ2-2 TRBV9 CASNLGQGSTGELFF TGTGCCAGCAACTTAGGACAGGGGTCCACCGGGGAGCTGTTTTTT
- - TRBJ1-2 TRBV5-1 CASSPLGGGRNGYTF TGCGCCAGCAGCCCCCTGGGGGGAGGGCGCAATGGCTACACCTTC
- - TRBJ1-1 TRBV5-1 CASGVVGKATEAFF TGCGCCAGCGGCGTTGTCGGGAAGGCCACTGAAGCTTTCTTT
- once TRBJ2-3 TRBV11-1 CASSLESASTDTQYF TGTGCCAGCAGCTTGGAGAGTGCTAGCACAGATACGCAGTATTTT
TRBD1 - TRBJ1-2 TRBV23-1 CASSQTKGQSNGGYTF TGCGCCAGCAGTCAGACGAAGGGACAGTCCAACGGCGGCTACACCTTC
TRBD1 - TRBJ1-1 TRBV10-1 CASSQWTGGSAFF TGCGCCAGCAGTCAATGGACAGGGGGCTCGGCTTTCTTT
- - TRBJ1-2 TRBV28 CASSRGSLQDYGYTF TGTGCCAGCAGTAGGGGTTCCCTCCAGGACTATGGCTACACCTTC
- - TRBJ2-3 TRBV7-2 CASSSGNTDTQYF TGTGCCAGCAGCTCAGGGAACACAGATACGCAGTATTTT